A single sample gave rise to the 13 T cell receptor beta chains below, sequenced in a study of T-cell memory formation after mild COVID-19. TCRdb fed the 5' RACE reads into MiXCR, producing one record per CDR3 protein. The sample holds roughly 100,000 distinct CDR3 sequences; about 18% are singletons and the top ten take more than 25%. The specimen was PBMCs or a T cell subset sorted from them (not recorded which). The receptors originated from an adult woman who had mild COVID-19 (a few samples of this study predate the infection). Cell type and time point are not known.

This clonotype was detected only a few times. The rearrangement uses TRBV6-5 and TRBJ1-4; a weak D match, TRBD1 (5 bases). The CDR3 runs 14 residues. With 0 bases removed from V and 6 bases from J, the gap between germline ends came to 8 bases. The germline CDR1 and CDR2 sequences are MNHEY and SVGAGI. The CDR3 DNA follows: TGTGCCAGCAGTTACTCCCAGGGACATGAAAAACTGTTTTTT. Its translation: CASSYSQGHEKLFF.

This clonotype was counted between two and nine times. Here the CDR3 DNA reads TGTGCCAGCAGTGTAATCGGGGAGGTGGGATATAGCAATCAGCCCCAGCATTTT. Its translation: CASSVIGEVGYSNQPQHF. The rearrangement links TRBV27 to TRBJ1-5; D not certain. Looked up from germline, CDR1 is MNHEY and CDR2 is SMNVEV (reference sequence). The CDR3 consists of 18 residues. Trimming left V 5 bases short and J 0 bases short, with 20 bases between.

This clonotype has only a few counts. The chain uses TRBV7-6 and TRBJ2-3; D ambiguous. The CDR3 is made up of 13 amino acids. Trimming took off 5 bases at V and 6 bases at J, with 12 bases between the two ends. Germline loops: CDR1 SGHVS, CDR2 FNYEAQ. The DNA of the CDR3 is TGTGCCAGCAGCCCCCCCCATACGGATACGCAGTATTTT. Translation gives CASSPPHTDTQYF. Together with reference TRBV7-6 and TRBJ2-3, the CDR3 gives the full variable domain: GAGVSQSPRYKVTKRGQDVALRCDPISGHVSLYWYRQALGQGPEFLTYFNYEAQQDKSGLPNDRFSAERPEGSISTLTIQRTEQRDSAMYRCASSPPHTDTQYFGPGTRLTVL.

This clonotype has just a few counts. The CDR3 DNA reads TGTGCCAGCAGGAGTGTCGGACAGGGAGGCACTGAAGCTTTCTTT. Translation: CASRSVGQGGTEAFF. This chain links TRBV6-6 with TRBJ1-1; TRBD1 aligns across 8 bases. Trimming took 6 bases from V and 4 from J; bases not matched to a gene: 10. Germline CDR1 is MNHNY and CDR2 is SVGAGI (reference sequence). The CDR3 is 15 amino acids.

J is TRBJ2-3 and V is TRBV2; TRBD2 agrees at 7 bases. Germline lookup yields CDR1 SNHLY and CDR2 FYNNEI. The CDR3 loop spans 16 amino acids. Unmatched junction bases numbered 10, after V lost 6 bases and J lost 1 base. This chain's CDR3 is CASRDLFSGRTDTQYF. The DNA of the CDR3 is TGTGCCAGCAGAGACCTTTTTAGCGGGCGCACAGATACGCAGTATTTT.

The rearrangement uses TRBV29-1 and TRBJ2-1; 10 bases are a match to TRBD1. Germline CDR1 and CDR2: SQVTM and ANQGSEA. Trimming cost V 6 bases and J 4 bases; bases outside gene matches: 6. CDR3 length: 14 amino acids. The chain's CDR3 is CSVPSGQGYNEQFF. Here the CDR3 DNA reads TGCAGCGTCCCCTCGGGACAGGGGTACAATGAGCAGTTCTTC.

The chain employs TRBV14 and TRBJ2-7, with 11 bases fitting TRBD2. CDR1 and CDR2 (germline): SGHDN, FVKESK. Trimming at V came to 4 bases and at J to 2 bases, leaving 1 base not matched to a gene. The CDR3 sequence is 14 residues long. The CDR3: CASSPLAGAYEQYF. In DNA form, the CDR3 reads TGTGCCAGCAGCCCACTAGCGGGGGCCTACGAGCAGTACTTC.

The chain employs TRBV5-4 and TRBJ1-1; D is perhaps TRBD1 (5 bases). Trimming removed 2 bases from V and 4 bases from J, with 12 bases in between. The CDR3 runs to 14 residues. The germline V gene has CDR1 SGHNT and CDR2 YYREEE (reference sequence). The CDR3: CASSFRGIGTEAFF. In nucleotides, the CDR3 is TGTGCCAGCAGCTTCCGGGGGATTGGCACTGAAGCTTTCTTT.

This clonotype was counted only a few times. The rearrangement joins TRBV5-5 to TRBJ2-7; D remains unclear. The CDR3 spans 14 residues. V dropped 0 bases and J dropped 4 bases, with 11 bases sitting between them. Germline lookup yields CDR1 SGHKS and CDR2 YYEKEE (reference sequence). DNA of the CDR3: TGTGCCAGCAGCTTGGGACCGGATGGGTACGAGCAGTACTTC. Translating it yields CASSLGPDGYEQYF.

The V gene is TRBV13, the J gene TRBJ1-2, with a tentative D call TRBD1 (6 bases). Per the germline V gene, CDR1 is PRHDT and CDR2 is FYEKMQ (reference sequence). The V end was cut by 0 bases, the J end by 6 bases, with 17 bases between. The CDR3 consists of 16 residues. The CDR3: CASSLGVRGRGDGYTF. DNA of the CDR3: TGTGCCAGCAGCTTAGGGGTACGCGGAAGGGGGGATGGCTACACCTTC. Full variable domain (rest looked up from reference TRBV13 and TRBJ1-2): AAGVIQSPRHLIKEKRETATLKCYPIPRHDTVYWYQQGPGQDPQFLISFYEKMQSDKGSIPDRFSAQQFSDYHSELNMSSLELGDSALYFCASSLGVRGRGDGYTFGSGTRLTVV.

Here the CDR3 reads CASSQAHGELFF. In DNA, the CDR3 is TGCGCCAGCAGCCAAGCCCACGGGGAGCTGTTTTTT. The chain joins TRBV4-1 to TRBJ2-2; D remains ambiguous. The ends were cut back, 1 base at V and 7 bases at J, with 4 bases in the middle. This CDR3 comprises 12 residues. Looked up from germline, CDR1 is MGHRA and CDR2 is YSYEKL.

This clonotype has more than one count but fewer than ten. The chain combines TRBV29-1 with TRBJ1-2; no firm D call. The CDR3 covers 17 residues. Germline values: CDR1 SQVTM, CDR2 ANQGSEA. Trimming shortened V by 1 base and J by 4 bases, and 22 bases separated the two germline ends. The CDR3 DNA reads as TGCAGCGTTGAAGGAGGGAGTTTGGGGTCCCTCCTCTATGGCTACACCTTC. Encoded protein: CSVEGGSLGSLLYGYTF. Supplemented by reference TRBV29-1 and TRBJ1-2, the full variable domain reads SAVISQKPSRDICQRGTSLTIQCQVDSQVTMMFWYRQQPGQSLTLIATANQGSEATYESGFVIDKFPISRPNLTFSTLTVSNMSPEDSSIYLCSVEGGSLGSLLYGYTFGSGTRLTVV.

This clonotype was observed a few times. The chain employs TRBV29-1 and TRBJ2-7, with no clear D. V was pared by 0 bases and J by 8 bases, with 11 bases between. The length of the CDR3 is 12 residues. Looked up from germline, CDR1 is SQVTM and CDR2 is ANQGSEA. The CDR3 sequence is CSVEEKGWQQYF. CDR3 nucleotides: TGCAGCGTTGAAGAAAAGGGCTGGCAGCAGTACTTC.